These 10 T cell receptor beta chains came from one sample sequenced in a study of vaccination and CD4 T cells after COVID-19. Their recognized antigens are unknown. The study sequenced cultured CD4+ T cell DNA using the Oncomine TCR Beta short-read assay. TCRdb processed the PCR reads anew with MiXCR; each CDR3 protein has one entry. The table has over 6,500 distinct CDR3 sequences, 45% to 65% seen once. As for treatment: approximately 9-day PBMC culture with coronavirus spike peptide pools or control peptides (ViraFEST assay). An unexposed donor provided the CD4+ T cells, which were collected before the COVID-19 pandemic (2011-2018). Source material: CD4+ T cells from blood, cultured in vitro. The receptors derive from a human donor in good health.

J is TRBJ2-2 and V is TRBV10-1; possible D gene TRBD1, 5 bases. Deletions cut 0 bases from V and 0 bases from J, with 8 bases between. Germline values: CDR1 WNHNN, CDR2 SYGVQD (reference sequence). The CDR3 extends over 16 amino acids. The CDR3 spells CASSESVGANTGELFF. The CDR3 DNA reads TGCGCCAGCAGTGAGTCGGTAGGGGCGAACACCGGGGAGCTGTTTTTT.

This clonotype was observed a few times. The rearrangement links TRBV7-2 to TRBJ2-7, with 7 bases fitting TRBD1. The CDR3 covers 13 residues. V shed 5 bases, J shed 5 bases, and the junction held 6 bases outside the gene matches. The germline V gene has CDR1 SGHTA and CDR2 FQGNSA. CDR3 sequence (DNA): TGTGCCAGCAGCATAACAGGGGTGGACGAGCAGTACTTC. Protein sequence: CASSITGVDEQYF.

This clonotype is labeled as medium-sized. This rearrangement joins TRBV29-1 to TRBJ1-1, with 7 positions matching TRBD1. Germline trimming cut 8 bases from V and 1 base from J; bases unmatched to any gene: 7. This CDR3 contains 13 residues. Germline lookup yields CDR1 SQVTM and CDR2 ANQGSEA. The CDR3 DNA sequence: TGCAGCAACAGGGGTCCAGGGAACACTGAAGCTTTCTTT. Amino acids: CSNRGPGNTEAFF.

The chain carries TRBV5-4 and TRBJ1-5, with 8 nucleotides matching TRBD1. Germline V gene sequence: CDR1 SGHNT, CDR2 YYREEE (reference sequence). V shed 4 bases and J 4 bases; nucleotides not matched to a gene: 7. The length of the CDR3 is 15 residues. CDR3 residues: CASSDGQGRNQPQHF. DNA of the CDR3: TGTGCCAGCAGCGATGGACAGGGCCGGAATCAGCCCCAGCATTTT.

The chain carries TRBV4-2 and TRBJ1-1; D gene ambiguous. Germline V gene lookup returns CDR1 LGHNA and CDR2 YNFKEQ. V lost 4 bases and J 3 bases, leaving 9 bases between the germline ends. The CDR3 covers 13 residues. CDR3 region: CASSLHRDTEAFF. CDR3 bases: TGTGCCAGCAGCCTACACCGGGACACTGAAGCTTTCTTT.

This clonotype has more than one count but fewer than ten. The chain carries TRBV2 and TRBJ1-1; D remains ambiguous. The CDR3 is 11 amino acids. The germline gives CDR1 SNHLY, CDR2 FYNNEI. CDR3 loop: CSAGSWTEAFF. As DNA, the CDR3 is TGTAGCGCGGGGAGTTGGACTGAAGCTTTCTTT.

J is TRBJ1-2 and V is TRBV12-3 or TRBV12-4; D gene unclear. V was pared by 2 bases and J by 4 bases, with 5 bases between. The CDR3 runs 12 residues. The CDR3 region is CASSLNLYGYTF. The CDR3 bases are TGTGCCAGCAGTTTAAATCTCTATGGCTACACCTTC.

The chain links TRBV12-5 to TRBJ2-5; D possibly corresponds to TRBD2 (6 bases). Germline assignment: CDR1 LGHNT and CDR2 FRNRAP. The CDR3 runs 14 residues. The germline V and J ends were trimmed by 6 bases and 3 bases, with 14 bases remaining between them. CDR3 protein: CASGPGTAKETQYF. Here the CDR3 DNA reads TGTGCTAGTGGGCCCGGGACTGCCAAAGAGACCCAGTACTTC.

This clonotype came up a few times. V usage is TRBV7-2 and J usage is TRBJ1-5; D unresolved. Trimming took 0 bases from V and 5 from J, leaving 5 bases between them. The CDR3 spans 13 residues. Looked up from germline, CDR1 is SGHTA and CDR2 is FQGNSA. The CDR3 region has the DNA TGTGCCAGCAGCTTAGCTGCTGATCAGCCCCAGCATTTT. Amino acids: CASSLAADQPQHF.

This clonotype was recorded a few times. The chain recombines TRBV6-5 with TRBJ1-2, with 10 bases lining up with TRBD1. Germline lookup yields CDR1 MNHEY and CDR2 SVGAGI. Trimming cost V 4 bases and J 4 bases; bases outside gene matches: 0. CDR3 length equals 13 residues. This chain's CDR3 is CASSWTGGYGYTF. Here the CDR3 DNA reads TGTGCCAGCAGTTGGACAGGGGGCTATGGCTACACCTTC.